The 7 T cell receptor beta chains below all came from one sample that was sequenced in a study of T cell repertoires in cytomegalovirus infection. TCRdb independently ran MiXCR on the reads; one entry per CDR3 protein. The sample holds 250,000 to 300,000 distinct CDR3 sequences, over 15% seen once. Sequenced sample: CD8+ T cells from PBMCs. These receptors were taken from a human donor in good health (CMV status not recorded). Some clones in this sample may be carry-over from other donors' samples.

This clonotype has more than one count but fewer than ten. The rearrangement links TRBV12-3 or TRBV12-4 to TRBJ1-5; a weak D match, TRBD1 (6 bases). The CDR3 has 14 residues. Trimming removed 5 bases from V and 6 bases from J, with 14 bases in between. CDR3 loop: CASSPSWGLQPQHF. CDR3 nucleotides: TGTGCCAGCAGTCCCTCATGGGGGCTTCAGCCCCAGCATTTT.

The DNA for the CDR3 is TGTGCCAGTAGTATAAAGGGGACTAGCGATGAAATTAGCTCCTACAATGAGCAGTTCTTC. This translates into CASSIKGTSDEISSYNEQFF. This sequence joins TRBV19 and TRBJ2-1; 10 bases match TRBD2. Trimming removed 2 bases from V and 0 bases from J; junction bases left unmatched: 13. The CDR3 runs 20 residues. CDR1 is LNHDA and CDR2 is SQIVND in the germline V gene (reference sequence).

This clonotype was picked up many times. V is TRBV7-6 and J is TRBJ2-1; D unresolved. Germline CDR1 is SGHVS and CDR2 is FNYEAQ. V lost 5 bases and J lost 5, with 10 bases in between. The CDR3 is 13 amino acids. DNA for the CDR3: TGTGCCAGCAGCCACGGACCCGACAATGAGCAGTTCTTC. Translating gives CASSHGPDNEQFF.

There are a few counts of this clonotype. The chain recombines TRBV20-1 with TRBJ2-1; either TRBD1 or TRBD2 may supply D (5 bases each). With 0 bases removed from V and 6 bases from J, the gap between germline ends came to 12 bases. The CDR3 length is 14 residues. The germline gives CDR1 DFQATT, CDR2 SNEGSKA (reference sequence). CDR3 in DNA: TGCAGTGCTAGAGAGACTGGGACCAGCAATGAGCAGTTCTTC. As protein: CSARETGTSNEQFF.

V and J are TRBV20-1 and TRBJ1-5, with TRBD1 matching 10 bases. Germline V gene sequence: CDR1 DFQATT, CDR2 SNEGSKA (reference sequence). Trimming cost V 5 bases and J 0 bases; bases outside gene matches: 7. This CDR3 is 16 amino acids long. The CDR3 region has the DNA TGCAGTGCTCGCCGAGACAGGGGGCTTAGCAATCAGCCCCAGCATTTT. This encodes CSARRDRGLSNQPQHF.

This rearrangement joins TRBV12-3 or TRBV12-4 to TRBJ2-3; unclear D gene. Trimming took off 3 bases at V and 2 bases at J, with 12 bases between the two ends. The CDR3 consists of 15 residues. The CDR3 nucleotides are TGTGCCAGCAGTTTGTTTCCTACAGCCACAGATACGCAGTATTTT. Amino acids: CASSLFPTATDTQYF.

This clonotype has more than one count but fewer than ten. The CDR3 bases are TGTGCCAGCAGCCCCCGACATGACGAGCAGTACTTC. This codes for CASSPRHDEQYF. V gene TRBV7-9 combines with J gene TRBJ2-7; the D is unclear. The CDR3 is made up of 12 amino acids. Trimming removed 5 bases at V and 5 bases at J, with 10 bases between. Germline CDR1 reads SEHNR; CDR2 reads FQNEAQ (reference sequence).